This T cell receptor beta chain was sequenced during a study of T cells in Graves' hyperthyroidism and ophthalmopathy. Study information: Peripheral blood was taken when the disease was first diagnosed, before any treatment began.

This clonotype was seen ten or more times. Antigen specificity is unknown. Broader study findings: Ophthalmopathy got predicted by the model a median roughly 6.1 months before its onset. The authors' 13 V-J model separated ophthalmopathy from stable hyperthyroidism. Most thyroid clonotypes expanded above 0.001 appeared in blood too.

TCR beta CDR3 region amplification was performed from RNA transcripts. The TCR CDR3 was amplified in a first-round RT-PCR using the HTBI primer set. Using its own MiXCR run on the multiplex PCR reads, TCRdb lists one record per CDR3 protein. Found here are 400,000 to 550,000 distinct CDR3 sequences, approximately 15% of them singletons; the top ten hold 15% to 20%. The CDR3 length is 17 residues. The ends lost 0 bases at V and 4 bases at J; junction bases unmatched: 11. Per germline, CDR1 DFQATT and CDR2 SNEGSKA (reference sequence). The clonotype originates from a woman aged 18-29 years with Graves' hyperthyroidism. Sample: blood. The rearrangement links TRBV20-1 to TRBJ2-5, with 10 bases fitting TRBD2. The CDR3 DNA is TGCAGTGCTAGAGATTACCGGCTAGCGGGAGCCCCAGAGACCCAGTACTTC. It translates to CSARDYRLAGAPETQYF.